This TCR beta chain was captured in a study of T cell changes during pregnancy in multiple sclerosis. Germline CDR1 and CDR2: SGHTA and FQGNSA. Trimming pared 3 bases from V and 10 bases from J, leaving 12 bases between. This CDR3 comprises 12 residues. Profiled with immunoSEQ multiplex PCR; TCRdb holds only in-frame clones, not every one. The top ten clones hold around 1.8% of a sample with about 86,000 clones, approximately 89% of them seen once. The source material was peripheral blood, sampled in the first trimester of pregnancy. The sequence came from a female donor in good health, enrolled as a control in a pregnancy study. The chain couples TRBV7-2 to TRBJ1-1; D may be TRBD1 (5 bases). CDR3 in amino acids: CASSFPRGVAFF. CDR3 DNA: TGTGCCAGCAGCTTCCCCCGGGGGGTAGCTTTCTTT.